Below, 22 T cell receptor beta chains from the same sample are listed, as sequenced in a study of shared clonotypes between healthy human individuals. Some clones are missing from TCRdb's copy, which holds only in-frame ones; the method was immunoSEQ multiplex PCR. The sample shows roughly 2.2 million clones, more than 85% of them seen only once. Sequencing was done on a sample of naive CD4+ T cells from PBMCs. Documented subset: CD45RA+ positively selected. Source of these receptors: a man between 18 and 29 years old in good health. Some clones in this sample may be carry-over from other donors' samples.

The chain couples TRBV29-1 to TRBJ1-2; D may be TRBD1 (5 bases). CDR3 size: 14 residues. The germline V gene encodes CDR1 SQVTM and CDR2 ANQGSEA. Trimming took off 5 bases at V and 6 bases at J, with 19 bases between the two ends. The CDR3 region has the DNA TGCAGCGTTCTCAAGGGGCCTTCCCTGCATGGCTACACCTTC. This encodes CSVLKGPSLHGYTF.

The V call is TRBV27, the J call TRBJ1-1; 7 bases agree with TRBD1. The V gene end was trimmed by 0 bases and the J gene end by 1 base; junction bases not matched to a gene: 11. Germline V lookup: CDR1 MNHEY, CDR2 SMNVEV (reference sequence). This CDR3 has 18 residues. The CDR3 DNA reads TGTGCCAGCAGTTTATCCCGGTGGGGGGCAGGGGGGAACACTGAAGCTTTCTTT. It translates to CASSLSRWGAGGNTEAFF.

The rearrangement links TRBV6-1 to TRBJ2-7; D might be TRBD2 (6 bases). V was clipped by 2 bases and J by 0 bases, with 11 bases between them. The CDR3 loop spans 15 amino acids. Germline V lookup: CDR1 MNHNS, CDR2 SASEGT. The CDR3 DNA sequence: TGTGCCAGCAGTGAATCGGGAGTGGGCTCCTACGAGCAGTACTTC. Translating it yields CASSESGVGSYEQYF.

The J gene is TRBJ2-3, the V gene TRBV30; D unresolved. Germline V gives CDR1 GTSNPN, CDR2 SVGIG (reference sequence). V was clipped by 4 bases and J by 1 base, with 6 bases between them. The CDR3 is 12 residues long. In DNA, the CDR3 is TGTGCCTGGACAAGGGGCACAGATACGCAGTATTTT. Translation gives CAWTRGTDTQYF.

A remark on this clone: Distinct nucleotide sequences in the sample also encode this CDR3. V is TRBV7-3 and J is TRBJ2-1, with 13 bases aligning to TRBD2. V lost 5 bases and J lost 8; bases outside the gene matches: 6. Germline assignment: CDR1 SGHTA and CDR2 FQGTGA. This CDR3 comprises 15 residues. The CDR3 protein is CASSPGLAGADEQFF. CDR3 nucleotides: TGTGCCAGCAGCCCCGGACTAGCGGGAGCTGATGAGCAGTTCTTC.

J is TRBJ1-1 and V is TRBV28; a weak D match, TRBD1 (5 bases). The V gene lost 2 bases and the J gene lost 4 bases, with 11 bases spanning the gap. The germline gives CDR1 MDHEN, CDR2 SYDVKM. The CDR3 sequence is 14 residues long. CDR3 sequence reads: CASSLTQEGTEAFF. The CDR3 nucleotides are TGTGCCAGCAGTTTAACACAGGAGGGCACTGAAGCTTTCTTT.

The table lists this clone with a count of one. The chain joins TRBV18 to TRBJ2-7, with TRBD1 as a possible D gene (5 bases). The V and J ends lost 1 base and 6 bases respectively, with 7 bases between them. CDR1 and CDR2 (germline): KGHSH, LQKENI. This CDR3 is 12 amino acids long. Here the CDR3 reads CASSPRGTEQYF. In DNA form, the CDR3 reads TGTGCCAGCTCACCACGGGGCACCGAGCAGTACTTC.

The genes are TRBV28 and TRBJ1-2; no definite D call. V was shortened by 6 bases and J by 5 bases, with 16 bases between the two germline ends. The CDR3 has 14 residues. CDR1 and CDR2 from the germline V gene are MDHEN and SYDVKM. The CDR3 spells CASSRPTTRYGYTF. The CDR3 DNA follows: TGTGCCAGCAGCAGGCCGACTACTAGGTATGGCTACACCTTC.

The CDR3 is CASSSRGTGTNTEAFF. The CDR3 DNA reads TGCGCCAGCAGCAGCCGCGGAACGGGAACCAACACTGAAGCTTTCTTT. V gene TRBV5-1 combines with J gene TRBJ1-1; no clear D. From germline, CDR1 is SGHRS and CDR2 YFSETQ. The CDR3 totals 16 residues. V was trimmed by 4 bases and J by 2 bases, leaving 18 bases between them.

V is TRBV28 and J is TRBJ2-5, with D perhaps matching TRBD2 (5 bases). Germline assignment: CDR1 MDHEN and CDR2 SYDVKM. V gave up 7 bases and J gave up 2 bases, with 14 bases separating them. The CDR3 runs to 14 residues. The CDR3 loop reads CASIRSPGQETQYF. In DNA form, the CDR3 reads TGTGCCAGCATTAGAAGCCCGGGGCAAGAGACCCAGTACTTC.

Turning to this clone: The same CDR3 is also encoded by other DNA sequences in this sample. V gene TRBV9 combines with J gene TRBJ2-3; D uncertain. From germline, CDR1 is SGDLS and CDR2 YYNGEE. The length of the CDR3 is 12 residues. V shed 0 bases and J shed 5 bases, with 4 bases lying between them. Here the CDR3 DNA reads TGTGCCAGCAGCGTAGATAGAGATACGCAGTATTTT. Encoded protein: CASSVDRDTQYF.

A note on this clone: In the same sample, other DNA sequences code for this CDR3. The chain couples TRBV5-1 to TRBJ2-1; TRBD2 matches 9 bases. The germline CDR1 and CDR2 sequences are SGHRS and YFSETQ. V gave up 0 bases and J gave up 4 bases; unmatched junction bases: 5. The CDR3 sequence is 16 residues long. The CDR3 bases are TGCGCCAGCAGCTTGGCAGGTAGCGGGAGTTACAATGAGCAGTTCTTC. It yields the protein CASSLAGSGSYNEQFF.

The J gene is TRBJ1-3, the V gene TRBV11-2; D call uncertain. Germline V lookup: CDR1 SGHAT, CDR2 FQNNGV. V was shortened by 5 bases and J by 4 bases, with 6 bases between the two germline ends. CDR3 length: 12 residues. The CDR3 nucleotides are TGTGCCAGCAGCCCCGGGGGAAACACCATATATTTT. Amino acids: CASSPGGNTIYF. The full variable domain, its missing parts supplied by reference TRBV11-2 and TRBJ1-3, is EAGVAQSPRYKIIEKRQSVAFWCNPISGHATLYWYQQILGQGPKLLIQFQNNGVVDDSQLPKDRFSAERLKGVDSTLKIQPAKLEDSAVYLCASSPGGNTIYFGEGSWLTVV.

This clone showed up just once. The genes are TRBV2 and TRBJ1-1; TRBD1 is a possible D gene (5 bases). This CDR3 has 11 amino acids. V was trimmed by 6 bases and J by 10 bases, leaving 12 bases between them. Germline CDR1 and CDR2: SNHLY and FYNNEI. DNA of the CDR3: TGTGCCAGCAGCTTCGGGGGGGTAGCTTTCTTT. Translated: CASSFGGVAFF.

The rearrangement joins TRBV5-5 to TRBJ2-7; no clear D gene. Germline V gives CDR1 SGHKS, CDR2 YYEKEE (reference sequence). V lost 0 bases to trimming and J lost 0 bases, with 7 bases between them. This CDR3 comprises 14 residues. Written as DNA, the CDR3 is TGTGCCAGCAGCTTGGCCAGACCCTCCTACGAGCAGTACTTC. Translation gives CASSLARPSYEQYF.

The gene calls are TRBV28 and TRBJ2-1, with TRBD1 matching 9 bases. CDR3 size: 16 residues. Germline-derived CDR1 and CDR2 are MDHEN and SYDVKM. Germline trimming cut 5 bases from V and 5 bases from J; bases unmatched to any gene: 10. The CDR3 loop is CASSPAATGGNNEQFF. CDR3 coding DNA: TGTGCCAGCAGTCCCGCCGCGACAGGGGGGAACAATGAGCAGTTCTTC.

The chain employs TRBV2 and TRBJ2-3, with no clear D. The CDR3 consists of 14 residues. The germline V gene has CDR1 SNHLY and CDR2 FYNNEI. V lost 4 bases and J 3 bases, leaving 11 bases between the germline ends. The CDR3 loop is CASSVYGLTDTQYF. Written as DNA, the CDR3 is TGTGCCAGCAGTGTGTACGGCCTAACAGATACGCAGTATTTT. Complete variable domain (other parts from reference TRBV2 and TRBJ2-3): EPEVTQTPSHQVTQMGQEVILRCVPISNHLYFYWYRQILGQKVEFLVSFYNNEISEKSEIFDDQFSVERPDGSNFTLKIRSTKLEDSAMYFCASSVYGLTDTQYFGPGTRLTVL.

The chain couples TRBV27 to TRBJ2-1; D unresolved. CDR3 length: 10 amino acids. V lost 6 bases to trimming and J lost 7 bases, with 4 bases between them. Germline-derived CDR1 and CDR2 are MNHEY and SMNVEV (reference sequence). CDR3 region: CASRGNEQFF. CDR3 nucleotide sequence: TGTGCCAGCAGGGGTAATGAGCAGTTCTTC.

Comments on this clone: The same CDR3 arises from other DNA sequences in this sample as well. V gene TRBV6-6 combines with J gene TRBJ1-2, with 8 bases aligning to TRBD1. J gave up 4 bases and V 0 bases, and 1 base lay outside the gene matches. Germline CDR1 reads MNHNY; CDR2 reads SVGAGI (reference sequence). The length of the CDR3 is 14 residues. CDR3 in amino acids: CASSYSGQGYGYTF. CDR3 sequence (DNA): TGTGCCAGCAGTTACTCAGGACAGGGCTATGGCTACACCTTC.

The gene calls are TRBV19 and TRBJ2-5; the D is unclear. The germline V gene has CDR1 LNHDA and CDR2 SQIVND (reference sequence). The CDR3 length is 17 residues. V lost 0 bases, J lost 1 base, and 15 bases lay in between. The CDR3 nucleotides read TGTGCCAGTAGTATAGATAGACGGCGCGTCTCCCAAGAGACCCAGTACTTC. This translates into CASSIDRRRVSQETQYF.

The chain employs TRBV18 and TRBJ1-1, with D maybe TRBD1 (5 bases). Germline V gene lookup returns CDR1 KGHSH and CDR2 LQKENI. This CDR3 comprises 14 residues. V gave up 4 bases and J gave up 3 bases, with 12 bases separating them. CDR3 sequence: CASSQRGGDTEAFF. CDR3 sequence (DNA): TGTGCCAGCTCACAACGCGGAGGGGACACTGAAGCTTTCTTT.

This sequence joins TRBV18 and TRBJ2-5, with D possibly being TRBD2 (5 bases). The V gene lost 8 bases and the J gene lost 5 bases, with 15 bases spanning the gap. The CDR3 covers 13 residues. Germline V CDR1 and CDR2: KGHSH, LQKENI. CDR3: CASTLRVMETQYF. The CDR3 region has the DNA TGTGCCAGCACTCTGCGGGTTATGGAGACCCAGTACTTC.